This passage covers 18 T cell receptor beta chains from one sample sequenced in a study of metastatic and nonmetastatic thyroid tumors. No treatment of any kind had been given to any patient before thyroid surgery. MiXCR was used by TCRdb to re-call the PCR reads. The repertoire holds some 25,000 clones, with roughly 20% as singletons. The sample taken for sequencing was blood. The receptors derive from a male donor with papillary thyroid cancer or a benign thyroid nodule (not recorded which). Some clones in this sample may be carry-over from other donors' samples.

This clone was seen ten or more times. V is TRBV5-1 and J is TRBJ1-2; D gene unclear. The CDR3 spans 14 residues. Per germline, CDR1 SGHRS and CDR2 YFSETQ. With 2 bases removed from V and 4 bases from J, the gap between germline ends came to 12 bases. CDR3 protein: CASSFLSGSYGYTF. The DNA of the CDR3 is TGCGCCAGCAGCTTCCTCTCGGGGTCCTATGGCTACACCTTC. The whole variable domain, filled in from reference TRBV5-1 and TRBJ1-2, reads KAGVTQTPRYLIKTRGQQVTLSCSPISGHRSVSWYQQTPGQGLQFLFEYFSETQRNKGNFPGRFSGRQFSNSRSEMNVSTLELGDSALYLCASSFLSGSYGYTFGSGTRLTVV.

The sample holds many counts of this clone. The gene calls are TRBV11-2 and TRBJ1-1; no firm D call. The CDR3 length is 16 residues. Trimming stripped 1 base from V and 1 base from J, with 13 bases between. The germline V gene encodes CDR1 SGHAT and CDR2 FQNNGV. CDR3 bases: TGTGCCAGCAGCTTAGTTCCGGGCAGACCGAACACTGAAGCTTTCTTT. Translated: CASSLVPGRPNTEAFF.

This clone was seen ten or more times. The sample holds other DNA sequences that translate to the same CDR3. The chain has TRBV4-2 and TRBJ1-2, with 8 positions matching TRBD1. Trimming removed 3 bases from V and 2 bases from J; junction bases left unmatched: 5. Germline V lookup: CDR1 LGHNA, CDR2 YNFKEQ. The CDR3 has 15 residues. CDR3 residues: CASSQGQAPNYGYTF. The CDR3 DNA is TGTGCCAGCAGCCAGGGACAGGCACCCAACTATGGCTACACCTTC.

This clone has a count of ten or more. The CDR3 region is CASSVGYSYEQYF. The CDR3 region has the DNA TGTGCCAGCAGCGTCGGGTACTCCTACGAGCAGTACTTC. V is TRBV7-3 and J is TRBJ2-7; D ambiguous. V gave up 5 bases and J gave up 0 bases, with 8 bases separating them. Germline CDR1 is SGHTA and CDR2 is FQGTGA. CDR3 length equals 13 residues.

As concerns this clone: Because the CDR3 is missing its conserved closing phenylalanine or tryptophan, this is likely a read error. The chain carries TRBV15 and TRBJ2-5; D remains unclear. Trimming removed 0 bases from V and 4 bases from J, with 3 bases in between. The CDR3 contains 12 residues. Germline V gene lookup returns CDR1 LNHNV and CDR2 YYDKDF (reference sequence). CDR3 in amino acids: CATSRDVETQYI. The CDR3 bases are TGTGCCACCAGCAGAGATGTAGAGACCCAGTACATA.

The rearrangement joins TRBV6-1 to TRBJ1-6; TRBD1 matches at 8 bases. Germline-derived CDR1 and CDR2 are MNHNS and SASEGT. V trimming: 0 bases; J trimming: 8 bases; junction bases outside the gene matches: 9. This CDR3 is 17 amino acids long. The CDR3 loop reads CASSEAGTGAKDSPLHF. As DNA, the CDR3 is TGTGCCAGCAGTGAAGCCGGGACAGGCGCTAAGGATTCACCCCTCCACTTT.

For this clone: As the CDR3 is not closed by the conserved phenylalanine or tryptophan, this likely results from a read error. V is TRBV5-8 and J is TRBJ1-1, with 7 bases aligning to TRBD1. The CDR3 spans 16 residues. The germline V gene encodes CDR1 SGHTS and CDR2 YDEGEE. V lost 3 bases, J lost 3 bases, and 11 bases stayed unmatched. CDR3 sequence: CASSSRGGRGDTEAFP. The CDR3 nucleotides are TGTGCCAGCAGCTCCAGGGGGGGACGGGGTGACACTGAAGCTTTCCCC.

The table lists this clone with many counts. A much larger clone differs by one base, so this may be a read error. The genes are TRBV6-1 and TRBJ1-2, with 9 bases that match TRBD1. The CDR3 length is 14 residues. CDR1 MNHNS and CDR2 SASEGT come from the germline V gene. The CDR3 nucleotides are TGTGCCAGCAATGAACGGACAGGGGTCTTTGGCTACACCTTC. Amino acids: CASNERTGVFGYTF.

This clone was recorded at least ten times. The V gene is TRBV6-1, the J gene TRBJ2-7, with 9 bases fitting TRBD1. CDR3 length equals 14 residues. CDR1 and CDR2 from the germline V gene are MNHNS and SASEGT. The V gene end was trimmed by 6 bases and the J gene end by 3 bases; junction bases not matched to a gene: 6. The CDR3 sequence: CASRPGTGHYEQYF. The CDR3 bases are TGTGCCAGCAGACCCGGGACAGGGCACTACGAGCAGTACTTC.

This clone occurred many times. The J gene is TRBJ1-5, the V gene TRBV2, with D unclear. This CDR3 region has 13 residues. CDR1 SNHLY and CDR2 FYNNEI come from the germline V gene. V lost 7 bases, J lost 3 bases, and 10 bases lay in between. The CDR3 loop reads CASTIDINQPQHF. The CDR3 coding sequence is TGTGCCAGCACGATAGACATCAATCAGCCCCAGCATTTT.

This clone was observed a handful of times. The V call is TRBV2, the J call TRBJ2-7; D possibly corresponds to TRBD1 (6 bases). Germline V gene lookup returns CDR1 SNHLY and CDR2 FYNNEI. This CDR3 contains 14 residues. Trimming took off 6 bases at V and 3 bases at J, with 15 bases between the two ends. CDR3 bases: TGTGCCAGCAGCGCCTCCACAGGGAGCTACGAGCAGTACTTC. Encoded protein: CASSASTGSYEQYF. Based on the CDR3 plus reference TRBV2 and TRBJ2-7, the full variable domain is EPEVTQTPSHQVTQMGQEVILRCVPISNHLYFYWYRQILGQKVEFLVSFYNNEISEKSEIFDDQFSVERPDGSNFTLKIRSTKLEDSAMYFCASSASTGSYEQYFGPGTRLTVT.

This clone was observed at least ten times. The V gene is TRBV28, the J gene TRBJ1-1; D not resolved. Trimming cost V 11 bases and J 1 base, with 14 bases left between them. CDR1 is MDHEN, CDR2 SYDVKM, per germline. The CDR3 covers 13 residues. CDR3 bases: TGTGCCGGACGGACGAGTTCGAACACTGAAGCTTTCTTT. This encodes CAGRTSSNTEAFF. The full variable domain, rest sourced from reference TRBV28 and TRBJ1-1, is DVKVTQSSRYLVKRTGEKVFLECVQDMDHENMFWYRQDPGLGLRLIYFSYDVKMKEKGDIPEGYSVSREKKERFSLILESASTNQTSMYLCAGRTSSNTEAFFGQGTRLTVV.

This clone was found many times. The chain employs TRBV19 and TRBJ1-1, with D possibly matching TRBD1 (5 bases). Germline V gene sequence: CDR1 LNHDA, CDR2 SQIVND (reference sequence). Trimming took off 3 bases at V and 1 base at J, with 12 bases between the two ends. This CDR3 spans 15 amino acids. CDR3 nucleotide sequence: TGTGCCAGTAGTATGTCCTCCAGGGCGAACACTGAAGCTTTCTTT. Translation: CASSMSSRANTEAFF.

This clone has just a few counts. The chain is built from TRBV12-3 or TRBV12-4 and TRBJ2-2, with D perhaps assigned TRBD1 or TRBD2 (5 bases each). With 4 bases removed from V and 6 bases from J, the gap between germline ends came to 18 bases. CDR3 length: 16 residues. The CDR3 reads CASSSLSRLGAGELFF. CDR3 coding DNA: TGTGCCAGCAGTTCATTGTCACGGCTGGGGGCCGGGGAGCTGTTTTTT.

This clone was seen many times. V is TRBV6-5 and J is TRBJ2-6; 12 bases fit TRBD2. After removal of 0 bases from V and 1 base from J, the junction contained 1 base not matched to a gene. Germline assignment: CDR1 MNHEY and CDR2 SVGAGI. The CDR3 is made up of 18 amino acids. This chain's CDR3 is CASSYSLAGGSGANVLTF. In DNA, the CDR3 is TGTGCCAGCAGTTACTCTCTAGCGGGAGGGTCTGGGGCCAACGTCCTGACTTTC.

This clone is classed as medium-sized (0.01 to 0.1%). The genes are TRBV6-2 or TRBV6-3 and TRBJ1-6; D possibly corresponds to TRBD1 (6 bases). The germline V gene encodes CDR1 MNHEY and CDR2 SVGEGT. CDR3 length: 16 amino acids. Trimming removed 0 bases at V and 9 bases at J, with 15 bases between. CDR3 protein: CASSYSTVRGTSPLHF. The DNA of the CDR3 is TGTGCCAGCAGTTACTCGACGGTCAGGGGAACTTCACCCCTCCACTTT.

This clone appeared a single time. The chain joins TRBV5-1 to TRBJ2-1; 7 bases fit TRBD2. Germline V gene lookup returns CDR1 SGHRS and CDR2 YFSETQ. The CDR3 runs to 15 residues. V trimming: 0 bases; J trimming: 7 bases; junction bases outside the gene matches: 7. In DNA, the CDR3 is TGCGCCAGCAGCTTGGACGGACTAGAGGGTAATGAGCAGTTCTTC. This sequence encodes CASSLDGLEGNEQFF.

The table lists this clone with many counts. J is TRBJ2-3 and V is TRBV10-1, with 9 bases fitting TRBD2. In germline, CDR1 is WNHNN, CDR2 SYGVQD (reference sequence). V shed 0 bases, J shed 6 bases, and the junction held 1 base outside the gene matches. This CDR3 has 14 amino acids. CDR3 DNA sequence: TGCGCCAGCAGTGAGTCGAGCGGGAGGGATACGCAGTATTTT. Amino acids: CASSESSGRDTQYF.